This T cell receptor beta chain was identified in a study of cytomegalovirus exposure and HLA in healthy donors (TCRdb year 2017). General notes on the study: An earlier analysis of about 530 of the donors reported 276 Gb of sequence data and 117 million unique TCR beta sequences obtained from about 179 million T cells. An early release that covered 640 HLA-typed donors contained approximately 300 gigabases of sequencing data and about 84 million unique TCR sequences. Among the roughly 370 genotyped donors, approximately 81% belonged to the genetic ancestry cluster associated with self-reported Caucasian donors. The study aimed to test whether cataloging public T cell receptors could reveal signatures of past pathogen exposure. Using immunosequencing, the study profiled T cell repertoires from about 620 subjects and related those repertoires to cytomegalovirus serostatus. Besides the first cohort of roughly 660 subjects, a separate validation cohort made up of 95 to 150 different subjects was used. The study combined high-throughput TCR immunosequencing, statistical association of individual TCRs with disease status, and machine learning to predict cytomegalovirus infection status. A later analysis re-examined previously published TCR beta repertoires from roughly 720 donors and added high-resolution HLA genotyping to investigate patterns of TCR occurrence. Rather than using new phenotypic data, the later analysis identified candidate immune exposures from TCR beta sequences and from how often those sequences occurred across donors. To decide whether each TCR beta V gene segment behaved as functional or pseudogenic, an earlier analysis of some 580 of the donors relied on high-throughput TCR beta sequencing. Donor age, sex, ethnicity and CMV serostatus were compiled alongside the repertoire data. A later genetic analysis used genome-wide SNP genotypes for about 65% of the 666 donors, treating that subset as a discovery cohort. All discovery cohort repertoires had been generated using a single sequencing platform. Class I and class II HLA loci were covered by the typing at four-digit resolution. The number of typed donors differed by locus: about 629-640 for A, B, C, DRB1 and DQB1; some 500 for DQA1; fewer than 610 for DPA1; and roughly 450 for DPB1. Four or five DR-DQ haplotypes were handled as single units for association and clustering because linkage in the cohort was strong. Across some 400 genotyped donors of the cohort, an average of roughly 250,000 unique TCR beta nucleotide sequences per donor were sequenced, and 15% to 20% of those sequences were non-productive.

Library prep was done by the immunoSEQ multiplex PCR assay. For the multiplex PCR, a mixture combining 60 forward primers for TCR Vbeta segments and 13 reverse primers for TCR Jbeta segments was used. A multiplex PCR assay on genomic DNA amplified the CDR3 region of rearranged TCR beta genes. On the Illumina HiSeq System, the amplified TCR beta libraries were sequenced as 87-base-pair reads. In the paper's pipeline: Across the 670 or so repertoires, a later analysis counted roughly 77 million unique TCR beta chains, around 11 million of which were shared by at least two donors. Raw reads were error-corrected and collapsed into unique sequences with a nearest-neighbor algorithm that merged closely related sequences to remove PCR and sequencing errors. Alignment of CDR3 sequences to IMGT reference sequences was used to assign V, D and J gene segments. Each retained sequence needed at least a six-nucleotide match to both a V gene segment and a J gene segment. Rearrangements were called productive when the CDR3 lacked stop codons and stayed in frame with V and J; all others were non-productive. Following IMGT convention, CDR3 was defined as the stretch from the second conserved V-encoded cysteine to the conserved J-encoded phenylalanine. In an earlier analysis of some 550 of the donors, sequences lacking an unambiguous match to a single V gene segment were excluded. An earlier analysis of a few hundred of the donors called V segments functional above 56.7% productive rearrangements and segregating when the between-donor standard deviation exceeded 5%. A statistical classification framework was built to diagnose cytomegalovirus status from the catalog of TCR beta chain sequences. A later analysis assigned V and J genes by comparing TCR nucleotide sequences with IMGT/GENE-DB human TR gene sequences. The TCRdist pipeline was used in a later analysis to assign CDR3 sequences and most-parsimonious VDJ recombination scenarios. A later analysis defined each TCR beta chain by its CDR3 amino acid sequence plus V-gene family, and excluded reads lacking a unique V-gene family. As a way to deal with suspected cross-contamination and a sequencing artifact, a later analysis dropped approximately 590 nucleotide sequences that were highly shared and had low generation probability. A later analysis calculated a clonal expansion index for each public chain from normalized within-repertoire ranks of inferred template counts. In a later analysis, generation probabilities were computed with a VDJ recombination model fitted to out-of-frame rearrangements, and the resulting probabilities were checked against IGoR. Hypergeometric tests were used in a later analysis to score TCR-TCR, TCR-HLA and TCR-CMV co-occurrence, with a repertoire-size bias correction applied to the TCR pairs. False discovery rates were estimated in a later analysis by permuting HLA or CMV assignments 20 times. In a later analysis, co-occurring TCRs were grouped using DBSCAN, and TCRdist sequence similarity was added for clustering within HLA-allele-positive subsets. Repertoires with fewer than 30,000 or more than 120,000 public chains, plus five repertoires with anomalous nucleotide sharing, were excluded from co-occurrence clustering. TCRdb limited this immuneACCESS table to in-frame rearrangements with V and J called. A share of clones is missing; checked studies link under half to unresolved V genes, and the rest is unexplained. V and J calls plus clone size are reproduced from that table; the DNA served to infer D and trimming. The sample profile shows 150,000 to 200,000 clones; less than 80% of them were found once. About 4.4% of the sample goes to the ten largest clones.

Notes on this clone: The antigen this receptor binds is unknown. Base qualities are not recorded, but no much larger clone differs from it by a single base.

Including cysteine and phenylalanine, the CDR3 has 14 amino acids. Only the CDR3 part of the read is kept: 42 bases, read in frame from the first base. The V and J ends are trimmed by 9 bases and 5 bases, leaving 16 bases between them. In the germline V gene (reference sequence), CDR1 corresponds to LNHDA and CDR2 to SQIVND. In total, over 600 healthy bone marrow donors made up the cohort. All cohort members were sampled while nominally healthy, although unrecorded immune exposures were likely present. The donor was CMV seropositive and was included in the group of 290 or so seropositive cohort members. A peripheral blood sample was collected from each donor, and TCR beta sequencing was performed on peripheral blood mononuclear cells. Genomic DNA was extracted from the blood cell samples with the Qiagen DNeasy Blood Extraction Kit. Findings and caveats that apply to the study as a whole: Immune exposure information for the cohort was limited to CMV serostatus. A later analysis found that TCR association rates varied across HLA loci, with DRB1 alleles showing the most associated TCRs and HLA-C alleles the fewest. At a false discovery rate of 0.05, a later analysis linked under 20,000 TCR beta sequences to specific HLA alleles. Some IMGT-functional V segments, including TRBV6-2 and TRBV6-3, could not be told apart with the 87-base-pair reads, so those segments were excluded. A later genetic analysis associated a missense DCLRE1C variant with V-gene and J-gene trimming of TCR beta chains, and an independent cohort replicated the association. Correlated functional status among segregating V segments might be attributable to linkage disequilibrium, but an unknown experimental factor could not be ruled out. When HLA alleles, especially DR and DQ, strongly co-occurred, TCR associations were difficult to assign to individual alleles. In a later analysis, HLA-associated TCR beta chains were found to be more clonally expanded and to have lower generation probabilities than equally common non-associated chains. In both the original and validation cohorts, the classifier was reported to diagnose cytomegalovirus status with high specificity and sensitivity. Presence/absence analyses assumed roughly uniform sequencing depth across donors, an assumption that may not hold. The authors suggested that the approach could potentially be generalized to other disease states and immunological phenotypes. A further reported finding was that TCR beta sequences accurately predicted the HLA-A and HLA-B alleles for most subjects in the first cohort. The cohort was sequenced for TCR beta chains only, and without alpha or paired-chain data the features that could be detected were limited. In an earlier analysis of a few hundred of the donors, most TCR beta V segments were observed in productive rearrangements about 90% or about 30% of the time, broadly matching IMGT annotations. Most CMV-associated TCR beta chains appeared to be HLA-restricted in a later analysis, and the HLA associations seemed to be driven largely by CMV exposure. A group of highly shared sequence variants was considered likely to be a technical artifact of the sequencing pipeline. Compared with the roughly 670-donor mean, donors in an Asian-associated ancestry cluster had fewer N-insertions in productive TCRs, according to a later genetic analysis. Three of the identified cytomegalovirus-associated TCR beta chains were confirmed in vitro to be specific for cytomegalovirus antigens. A total of roughly 160 TCR beta chains were listed by the study as associated with cytomegalovirus. Because some donors lacked HLA typing at each locus, the association tests relied only on the typed subset. The earlier analysis of fewer than 750 of the donors excluded some 15 rarely observed V segments, including chromosome 9 orphons, because counts were too low. While some public TCRs were present in many individuals, most TCR sequences turned up only very rarely across donors. According to a later analysis, parvovirus B19, influenza, CMV and Epstein-Barr virus appeared linked to several top co-occurrence clusters.

The sequence links TRBV19 to TRBJ2-2, with TRBD1 tentatively as D gene (6 bases match). The sample comprised PBMCs. The receptor's source is a woman aged 25 to 39 in good health and CMV-seropositive. The DNA sequence is given as TGTGCCAGCGATCCTAACAGGGTAACCGGGGAGCTGTTTTTT. This codes for CASDPNRVTGELFF.